These 14 T cell receptor beta chains share one sample of origin, sequenced in a study of regulatory T cells in long-lasting Graves disease. Sequencing libraries for TCR beta were prepared with iRepertoire HTBI primers and Arm-PCR of CDR3 regions. TCRdb itself ran the multiplex PCR reads through MiXCR, one entry per CDR3 protein. The sample contains around 230,000 distinct CDR3 sequences, around 19% of which appear only once. Time point defined: newly diagnosed GD, antithyroid drugs for less than 3 months. Extracted PBMC RNA gave rise to the TCR library. The material sequenced was peripheral blood mononuclear cells (PBMCs), taken at new diagnosis, from a patient treated with antithyroid drugs. The receptor source for this set is a female donor with Graves disease.

On this clonotype: A much more abundant neighbour one base away suggests this may be a read error. V usage is TRBV6-1 and J usage is TRBJ2-3, with 8 nucleotides matching TRBD1. The germline CDR1 and CDR2 sequences are MNHNS and SASEGT. The CDR3 sequence is 13 residues long. CDR3 nucleotide sequence: TGTGCCAGCAGGGACAGGGTTGGAGATGCGCAGTATTTT. This codes for CASRDRVGDAQYF.

This clonotype occurred many times. This sequence joins TRBV28 and TRBJ1-4, with D possibly being TRBD1 (5 bases). The ends were cut back, 4 bases at V and 4 bases at J, with 10 bases in the middle. The CDR3 has 14 amino acids. Germline V CDR1 and CDR2: MDHEN, SYDVKM. CDR3 sequence (DNA): TGTGCCAGCAGTTCGGGACGGCATAATGAAAAACTGTTTTTT. It encodes CASSSGRHNEKLFF.

This clonotype was seen repeatedly, ten times or more. CDR3 amino acids: CASSEWGGTRRGEQFF. DNA of the CDR3: TGTGCCAGCAGTGAATGGGGCGGGACCAGACGAGGTGAGCAGTTCTTC. This chain joins TRBV6-1 and TRBJ2-1, with D possibly TRBD2 on 6 matching bases. Trimming removed 2 bases at V and 9 bases at J, with 20 bases between. The germline V gene encodes CDR1 MNHNS and CDR2 SASEGT. CDR3 length: 16 residues.

The chain combines TRBV18 with TRBJ2-1; TRBD2 matches 11 bases. Germline V gene sequence: CDR1 KGHSH, CDR2 LQKENI. The CDR3 covers 17 residues. V lost 2 bases to trimming and J lost 2 bases; unmatched junction nucleotides: 5. The CDR3 region has the DNA TGTGCCAGCTCACCAAAAGGGACTAGCGGACCCTACAATGAGCAGTTCTTC. It specifies CASSPKGTSGPYNEQFF.

This clonotype was observed at least ten times. CDR3 bases: TGTGCCAGCAGTCCCCCCTCCGGGACTAGCGGCTACAATGAGCAGTTCTTC. It specifies CASSPPSGTSGYNEQFF. The J gene is TRBJ2-1, the V gene TRBV6-1; 11 bases map to TRBD2. This CDR3 region has 17 residues. V shed 5 bases, J shed 3 bases, and the junction held 9 bases outside the gene matches. Germline V lookup: CDR1 MNHNS, CDR2 SASEGT.

This clonotype was detected many times. The chain recombines TRBV7-6 with TRBJ1-5, with 12 nucleotides matching TRBD1. The CDR3 runs to 17 residues. The V gene's germline CDR1 is SGHVS and CDR2 FNYEAQ. The junction had 10 bases not matched to a gene; V was cut back by 4 bases and J by 6 bases. This chain's CDR3 is CASSSGTGGAWGQPQHF. The CDR3 DNA reads as TGTGCCAGCAGCTCTGGGACAGGGGGCGCATGGGGTCAGCCCCAGCATTTT. Based on the CDR3 plus reference TRBV7-6 and TRBJ1-5, the full variable domain is GAGVSQSPRYKVTKRGQDVALRCDPISGHVSLYWYRQALGQGPEFLTYFNYEAQQDKSGLPNDRFSAERPEGSISTLTIQRTEQRDSAMYRCASSSGTGGAWGQPQHFGDGTRLSIL.

This clonotype has ten or more counts. CDR3 DNA sequence: TGCAGCGTTGGAGAGGGGTACACTGAAGCTTTCTTT. This sequence encodes CSVGEGYTEAFF. The J gene is TRBJ1-1, the V gene TRBV29-1, with D possibly TRBD1 on 5 matching bases. The CDR3 has 12 amino acids. CDR1 and CDR2 (germline): SQVTM, ANQGSEA. Trimming left V 4 bases short and J 3 bases short, with 9 bases between.

This clonotype was seen at least ten times. This chain connects TRBV24-1 to TRBJ1-3, with 9 positions matching TRBD1. The CDR3 runs to 15 residues. After removal of 2 bases from V and 8 bases from J, the junction contained 6 bases not matched to a gene. Germline V lookup: CDR1 KGHDR, CDR2 SFDVKD. CDR3 sequence reads: CATSDSRGQGDTIYF. The CDR3 DNA reads TGTGCCACCAGTGATTCTAGGGGACAGGGAGACACCATATATTTT.

The gene calls are TRBV11-1 and TRBJ2-1; tentatively, D is TRBD2 (6 bases). This CDR3 is built from 15 residues. The germline gives CDR1 SGHAT, CDR2 FQDESV (reference sequence). Deletions cut 4 bases from V and 9 bases from J, with 19 bases between. The CDR3 sequence is CASSSLANEVVEQFF. CDR3 DNA: TGTGCCAGCAGCTCTCTAGCGAACGAGGTTGTTGAGCAGTTCTTC.

This clonotype has more than one count but fewer than ten. A much larger clone is a single base away; this may be a read error. This CDR3 fails to terminate in the conserved phenylalanine or tryptophan, so it likely reflects a read error. The chain carries TRBV7-2 and TRBJ2-5; D is uncertain. Trimming shortened V by 1 base and J by 2 bases, and 8 bases separated the two germline ends. This CDR3 is built from 14 residues. Germline loops: CDR1 SGHTA, CDR2 FQGNSA. The CDR3 DNA reads TGTGCCAGCAGCTTAGACTCCCAGCAAGAGACCCAGTACGTC. It codes for CASSLDSQQETQYV.

This clonotype was seen many times. This sequence joins TRBV20-1 and TRBJ2-5; D perhaps matches TRBD1 (5 bases). Germline CDR1 reads DFQATT; CDR2 reads SNEGSKA (reference sequence). V was clipped by 0 bases and J by 4 bases, with 12 bases between them. The CDR3 totals 14 residues. DNA for the CDR3: TGCAGTGCTAGAGATCCAAAGGGGCGAGAGACCCAGTACTTC. Protein product: CSARDPKGRETQYF.

Note on this clonotype: Given a far larger clone just one base away, this is likely a sequencing read error. The V and J genes are TRBV11-2 and TRBJ2-7; TRBD1 matches at 11 bases. CDR3 length: 16 amino acids. Per the germline V gene, CDR1 is SGHAT and CDR2 is FQNNGV. In DNA form, the CDR3 reads TGTACCAGCAGACCTATCTCGGGACAGGGGGCCTACGAGCAGTACTTC. Protein: CTSRPISGQGAYEQYF.

The table lists this clonotype with many counts. The V call is TRBV30, the J call TRBJ1-1, with TRBD1 as a possible D gene (5 bases). Germline CDR1 reads GTSNPN; CDR2 reads SVGIG (reference sequence). The CDR3 extends over 11 amino acids. The V and J ends lost 3 bases and 8 bases respectively, with 10 bases between them. As DNA, the CDR3 is TGTGCCTGGAGACTCGCAGGGGAAGCTTTCTTT. This sequence encodes CAWRLAGEAFF. The full variable domain, in which reference TRBV30 and TRBJ1-1 provide the parts outside the CDR3, is SQTIHQWPATLVQPVGSPLSLECTVEGTSNPNLYWYRQAAGRGLQLLFYSVGIGQISSEVPQNLSASRPQDRQFILSSKKLLLSDSGFYLCAWRLAGEAFFGQGTRLTVV.

This clonotype was seen repeatedly, ten times or more. The chain has TRBV30 and TRBJ2-7, with TRBD2 matching 7 bases. This CDR3 is 14 amino acids long. V shed 7 bases and J 3 bases; nucleotides not matched to a gene: 12. Germline lookup yields CDR1 GTSNPN and CDR2 SVGIG (reference sequence). The CDR3 nucleotides are TGTGCCTACGCCCTAGCGGCCCAACGCTACGAGCAGTACTTC. Translated: CAYALAAQRYEQYF.